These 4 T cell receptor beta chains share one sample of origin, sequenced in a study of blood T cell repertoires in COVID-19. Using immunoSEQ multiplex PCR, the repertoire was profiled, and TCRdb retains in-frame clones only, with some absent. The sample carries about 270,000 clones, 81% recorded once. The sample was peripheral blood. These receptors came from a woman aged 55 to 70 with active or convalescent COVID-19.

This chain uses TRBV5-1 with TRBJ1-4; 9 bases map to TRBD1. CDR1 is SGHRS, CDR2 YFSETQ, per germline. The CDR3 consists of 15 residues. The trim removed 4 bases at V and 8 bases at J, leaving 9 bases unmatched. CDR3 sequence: CASSTVQGAGEKLFF. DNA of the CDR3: TGCGCCAGCAGCACCGTACAGGGGGCAGGGGAAAAACTGTTTTTT.

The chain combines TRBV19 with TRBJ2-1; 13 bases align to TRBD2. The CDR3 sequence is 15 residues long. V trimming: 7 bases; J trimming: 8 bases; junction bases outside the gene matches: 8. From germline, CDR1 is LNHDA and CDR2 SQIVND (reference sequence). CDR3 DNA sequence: TGTGCCAGTACCCTCACTAGCGGGGGGGCCTATGAGCAGTTCTTC. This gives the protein CASTLTSGGAYEQFF.

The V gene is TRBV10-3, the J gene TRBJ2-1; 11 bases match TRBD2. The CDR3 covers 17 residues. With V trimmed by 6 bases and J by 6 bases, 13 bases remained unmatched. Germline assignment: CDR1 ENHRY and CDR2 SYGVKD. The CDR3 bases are TGTGCCATCAGAGTCGGGACTAGCGGTGATTACGGCAATGAGCAGTTCTTC. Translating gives CAIRVGTSGDYGNEQFF.

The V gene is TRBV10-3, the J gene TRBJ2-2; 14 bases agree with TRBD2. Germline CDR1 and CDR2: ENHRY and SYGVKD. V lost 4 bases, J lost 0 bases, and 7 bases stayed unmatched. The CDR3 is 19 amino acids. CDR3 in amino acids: CAISGLAGGRRPNTGELFF. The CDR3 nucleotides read TGTGCCATCAGTGGACTAGCGGGGGGGCGGAGACCGAACACCGGGGAGCTGTTTTTT.